Presented here are 11 T cell receptor beta chains from one specimen sequenced in a study of cytotoxic CD8 clonotypes in ibrutinib-treated CLL (dated by TCRdb to the early 2020s). Libraries were made using the immunoSEQ multiplex PCR assay. TCRdb retrieved this table from immuneACCESS and kept in-frame rearrangements only. Not all clones are present; in checked studies, unresolved V genes account for under half, and no reason is known for the remainder. This sample comprises some 290,000 clones, 80% of them detected only once. The top ten clones comprise 6.7% of the sample. Specimen: PBMCs, collected before ibrutinib treatment. The receptors here all came from a human donor with chronic lymphocytic leukemia.

A few counts support this clone. The J gene is TRBJ1-1, the V gene TRBV7-8; the D gene is possibly TRBD1 (6 bases). CDR3 size: 16 residues. Germline V gene sequence: CDR1 SGHVS, CDR2 FQNEAQ. The V and J ends lost 4 bases and 3 bases respectively, with 18 bases between them. The CDR3: CASSSGGRGWDTEAFF. For the CDR3, the DNA is TGTGCCAGCAGCTCCGGGGGCAGGGGATGGGACACTGAAGCTTTCTTT.

The table lists this clone with a few counts. The gene calls are TRBV2 and TRBJ2-2; D may be TRBD2 (6 bases). CDR3 length equals 15 residues. V gave up 8 bases and J gave up 3 bases, with 16 bases separating them. CDR1 and CDR2 from the germline V gene are SNHLY and FYNNEI. CDR3 residues: CASVRDSTYTGELFF. The CDR3 coding sequence is TGTGCCAGCGTCCGGGACTCGACTTACACCGGGGAGCTGTTTTTT. The full variable domain, completed using reference TRBV2 and TRBJ2-2, is EPEVTQTPSHQVTQMGQEVILRCVPISNHLYFYWYRQILGQKVEFLVSFYNNEISEKSEIFDDQFSVERPDGSNFTLKIRSTKLEDSAMYFCASVRDSTYTGELFFGEGSRLTVL.

This chain joins TRBV25-1 and TRBJ2-1; 7 nucleotides align to TRBD1. The CDR3 length is 16 residues. Trimming removed 2 bases from V and 7 bases from J; junction bases left unmatched: 11. CDR1 and CDR2 from the germline V gene are MGHDK and SYGVNS. The CDR3 DNA sequence: TGTGCCAGCAGTGAAATAAAACAGGGGAATAGAAATGAGCAGTTCTTC. This gives the protein CASSEIKQGNRNEQFF.

The gene calls are TRBV30 and TRBJ2-7; possibly TRBD2 for D (7 bases). The germline V gene encodes CDR1 GTSNPN and CDR2 SVGIG (reference sequence). This CDR3 has 16 residues. Trimming stripped 0 bases from V and 1 base from J, with 16 bases between. CDR3 loop: CAWSVKGGDISYEQYF. DNA of the CDR3: TGTGCCTGGAGTGTAAAGGGAGGGGACATTTCCTACGAGCAGTACTTC.

V and J are TRBV30 and TRBJ2-1, with 7 positions matching TRBD2. The CDR3 consists of 13 residues. The germline V gene encodes CDR1 GTSNPN and CDR2 SVGIG (reference sequence). The V gene end was trimmed by 3 bases and the J gene end by 3 bases; junction bases not matched to a gene: 2. The CDR3 bases are TGTGCCTGGAGGGGGGGGTTCTACAATGAGCAGTTCTTC. It codes for CAWRGGFYNEQFF.

V usage is TRBV4-3 and J usage is TRBJ2-7; D unclear. The germline gives CDR1 LGHNA, CDR2 YSLEER. The CDR3 is 13 amino acids. V lost 4 bases and J 2 bases, leaving 9 bases between the germline ends. The CDR3, as DNA: TGCGCCAGCAGCCCCCAGCTGGCCTACGAGCAGTACTTC. As protein: CASSPQLAYEQYF.

The chain carries TRBV15 and TRBJ2-7, with unresolved D. Trimming took off 0 bases at V and 3 bases at J, with 6 bases between the two ends. Germline lookup yields CDR1 LNHNV and CDR2 YYDKDF (reference sequence). The CDR3 consists of 13 residues. CDR3 amino acids: CATSRDLYYEQYF. The DNA for the CDR3 is TGTGCCACCAGCAGAGATCTATACTACGAGCAGTACTTC.

The chain uses TRBV19 and TRBJ1-2; D is possibly TRBD1 (5 bases). Germline CDR1 reads LNHDA; CDR2 reads SQIVND (reference sequence). Trimming took 7 bases from V and 3 from J, leaving 9 bases between them. CDR3 length: 12 residues. The CDR3 loop reads CASTGTYYGYTF. In DNA form, the CDR3 reads TGTGCCAGTACCGGGACGTACTATGGCTACACCTTC.

This sequence joins TRBV14 and TRBJ2-7; TRBD2 matches at 12 bases. Germline lookup yields CDR1 SGHDN and CDR2 FVKESK. The V segment lost 4 bases and the J segment 7 bases; nucleotides outside the gene matches: 5. This CDR3 spans 14 amino acids. In nucleotides, the CDR3 is TGTGCCAGCAGCCCCGGACTAGCGGGATGGGAGCAGTACTTC. Translation gives CASSPGLAGWEQYF.

The V call is TRBV19, the J call TRBJ1-5; a possible D gene is TRBD1 (5 bases). Germline V gene sequence: CDR1 LNHDA, CDR2 SQIVND (reference sequence). The CDR3 consists of 15 residues. Trimming stripped 4 bases from V and 2 bases from J, with 12 bases between. CDR3 in amino acids: CASSKGLEGNQPQHF. CDR3 sequence (DNA): TGTGCCAGTAGTAAGGGACTCGAGGGCAATCAGCCCCAGCATTTT.

V usage is TRBV28 and J usage is TRBJ2-1; 9 nucleotides match TRBD1. The germline gives CDR1 MDHEN, CDR2 SYDVKM. Trimming took 5 bases from V and 8 from J; bases not matched to a gene: 10. This CDR3 contains 15 residues. CDR3 coding DNA: TGTGCCAGCAGTCTCGGACAGGGGTCGTCTCATGAGCAGTTCTTC. It translates to CASSLGQGSSHEQFF. Complete variable domain (other parts from reference TRBV28 and TRBJ2-1): DVKVTQSSRYLVKRTGEKVFLECVQDMDHENMFWYRQDPGLGLRLIYFSYDVKMKEKGDIPEGYSVSREKKERFSLILESASTNQTSMYLCASSLGQGSSHEQFFGPGTRLTVL.